Described below is a single T cell receptor (beta chain) sequence and its context. Antigen: not known. This sample is drawn from a study of T cells after yellow fever vaccination. General study points: From the bulk population, abundant clonotypes could contaminate and appear within FACS-sorted repertoires. Booster sampling recovered most clones from primary vaccination (nearly 98% CD4, 88% CD8).

CDR3 size: 15 residues. Trimming removed 4 bases from V and 6 bases from J, with 15 bases in between. Universal primer sites and UMIs were introduced during 5'RACE template-switching synthesis of TCR cDNA. MiXCR, applied by TCRdb to the 5' RACE reads, yields one record per CDR3 protein. The sample records approximately 450,000 distinct CDR3 sequences, 15% to 20% being singletons. The clonotype comes from a man in his late teens or twenties who received the YFV17D yellow fever vaccine. The chain has TRBV12-3 or TRBV12-4 and TRBJ2-2; the D is unclear. Sequencing used PBMCs, obtained before the yellow fever booster vaccination. CDR3 nucleotide sequence: TGTGCCAGCAGTTCGTCGGCCATGGAAGCCGGGGAGCTGTTTTTT. This translates into CASSSSAMEAGELFF.